This entry features one TCR beta chain sequence. The V end lost 11 bases, the J end lost 8 bases, and 12 bases lay between the germline ends. Germline assignment: CDR1 SEHNR and CDR2 FQNEAQ (reference sequence). The length of the CDR3 is 11 residues. TCRdb re-called the 5' RACE reads with MiXCR, one entry per CDR3 protein. The sample comprises about 23,000 distinct CDR3 sequences, less than 40% of which are singletons, and 2% to 2.5% rests with the top ten. The sequence derives from a female donor with breast cancer. This chain links TRBV7-9 with TRBJ2-2; D gene uncertain. The source material was tumor-infiltrating naive CD4+ T cells sorted from the breast tumor. Subset described: naive CD4+ T cells, CD4+CD45RA+CD25-. The CDR3 sequence: CACHTKGELFF. The CDR3 DNA sequence: TGTGCCTGCCATACTAAGGGGGAGCTGTTTTTT. Supplemented by reference TRBV7-9 and TRBJ2-2, the full variable domain reads DTGVSQNPRHKITKRGQNVTFRCDPISEHNRLYWYRQTLGQGPEFLTYFQNEAQLEKSRLLSDRFSAERPKGSFSTLEIQRTEQGDSAMYLCACHTKGELFFGEGSRLTVL.